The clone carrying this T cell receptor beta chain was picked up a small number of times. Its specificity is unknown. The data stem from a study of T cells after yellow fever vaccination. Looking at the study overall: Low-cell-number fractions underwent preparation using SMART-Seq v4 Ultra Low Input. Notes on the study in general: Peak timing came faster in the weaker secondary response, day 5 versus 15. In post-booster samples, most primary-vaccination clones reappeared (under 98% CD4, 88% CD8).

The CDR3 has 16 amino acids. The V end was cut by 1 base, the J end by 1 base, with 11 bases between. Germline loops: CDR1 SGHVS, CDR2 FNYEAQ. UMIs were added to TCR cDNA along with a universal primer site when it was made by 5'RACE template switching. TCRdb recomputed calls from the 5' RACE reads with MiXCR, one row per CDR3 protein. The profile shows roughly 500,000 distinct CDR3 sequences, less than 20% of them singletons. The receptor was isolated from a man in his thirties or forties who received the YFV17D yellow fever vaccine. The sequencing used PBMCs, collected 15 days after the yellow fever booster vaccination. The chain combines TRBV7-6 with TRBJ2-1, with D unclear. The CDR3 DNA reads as TGTGCCAGCAGCTTAGTAGGGCCTCAGTCCTACAATGAGCAGTTCTTC. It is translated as CASSLVGPQSYNEQFF.